These 30 T cell receptor beta chains originate from one sample sequenced in a study. TCRdb redid the calling of the RT-PCR reads with MiXCR, one entry per CDR3 protein. This table has hundreds of thousands of distinct CDR3 sequences, 14% appearing once. The sequenced material came from memory CD4+ T cells from blood. The receptors here all came from a female donor in good health, serving as a healthy control.

V is TRBV18 and J is TRBJ2-2, with D possibly being TRBD1 or TRBD2 (5 bases each). CDR3 length: 14 residues. V lost 3 bases and J lost 7, with 12 bases in between. Per germline, CDR1 KGHSH and CDR2 LQKENI. The CDR3 loop reads CASSPGVTVGELFF. CDR3 nucleotide sequence: TGTGCCAGCTCACCCGGGGTGACAGTCGGGGAGCTGTTTTTT.

At least ten counts were recorded for this clonotype. The rearrangement uses TRBV5-6 and TRBJ2-5; D might be TRBD1 (6 bases). The V and J ends lost 1 base and 2 bases respectively, with 9 bases between them. The CDR3 sequence is 14 residues long. Germline V CDR1 and CDR2: SGHDT, YYEEEE. CDR3 sequence: CASSLIGQQETQYF. In DNA form, the CDR3 reads TGTGCCAGCAGCTTGATAGGACAGCAAGAGACCCAGTACTTC.

This clonotype has ten or more counts. The chain employs TRBV20-1 and TRBJ2-3, with TRBD2 matching 9 bases. Germline V gene sequence: CDR1 DFQATT, CDR2 SNEGSKA (reference sequence). V lost 3 bases, J lost 4 bases, and 8 bases stayed unmatched. The length of the CDR3 is 15 residues. The CDR3 region is CSASVREGRPDTQYF. The CDR3 DNA sequence: TGCAGTGCTAGCGTGCGGGAGGGCCGCCCAGATACGCAGTATTTT.

The chain has TRBV29-1 and TRBJ2-7; 8 positions match TRBD2. The germline V gene encodes CDR1 SQVTM and CDR2 ANQGSEA. This CDR3 is built from 14 residues. The junction had 11 bases not matched to a gene; V was cut back by 6 bases and J by 4 bases. The CDR3 here is CSVLGSSGDYEQYF. The DNA of the CDR3 is TGCAGCGTGCTAGGGAGTAGCGGGGATTACGAGCAGTACTTC.

This clonotype was seen a few times. V is TRBV20-1 and J is TRBJ2-1, with D possibly being TRBD2 (6 bases). The CDR3 has 15 amino acids. Germline values: CDR1 DFQATT, CDR2 SNEGSKA (reference sequence). Trimming left V 5 bases short and J 10 bases short, with 24 bases between. The CDR3 bases are TGCAGTGCTGGTAGGGGTAGCGGCTGGGATGAGGAGCAGTTCTTC. Translating gives CSAGRGSGWDEEQFF.

This clonotype was observed a few times. The J gene is TRBJ2-5, the V gene TRBV7-3; 12 positions agree with TRBD2. CDR3 size: 21 residues. Germline V gene data show CDR1 as SGHTA and CDR2 as FQGTGA. Trimming took 5 bases from V and 5 from J; bases not matched to a gene: 24. CDR3: CASSPSALTSGGAPGMETQYF. The CDR3 region has the DNA TGTGCCAGCAGCCCCTCAGCATTGACTAGCGGGGGAGCTCCGGGGATGGAGACCCAGTACTTC.

The table lists this clonotype with many counts. The rearrangement links TRBV12-3 or TRBV12-4 to TRBJ1-1; D gene uncertain. The V gene lost 7 bases and the J gene lost 4 bases, with 13 bases spanning the gap. CDR3 length equals 13 residues. The DNA of the CDR3 is TGTGCCAGCATCCAAACGGGAGGCACTGAAGCTTTCTTT. It yields the protein CASIQTGGTEAFF.

At least ten counts were recorded for this clonotype. This rearrangement joins TRBV7-2 to TRBJ2-7; TRBD2 agrees at 8 bases. This CDR3 is built from 13 residues. The germline V gene has CDR1 SGHTA and CDR2 FQGNSA. After removal of 5 bases from V and 6 bases from J, the junction contained 6 bases not matched to a gene. The DNA of the CDR3 is TGTGCCAGCAGCCGGGGACTAGGGCGCGAGCAGTACTTC. This encodes CASSRGLGREQYF. The full variable domain, its missing parts supplied by reference TRBV7-2 and TRBJ2-7, is GAGVSQSPSNKVTEKGKDVELRCDPISGHTALYWYRQSLGQGLEFLIYFQGNSAPDKSGLPSDRFSAERTGGSVSTLTIQRTQQEDSAVYLCASSRGLGREQYFGPGTRLTVT.

In this sample, this clonotype turned up a few times. The CDR3 region has the DNA TGTGCCAGCAGCCAAGAGACAGGTCCTAGTAATTCACCCCTCCACTTT. Translated, it gives CASSQETGPSNSPLHF. The gene calls are TRBV4-2 and TRBJ1-6, with D possibly TRBD1 on 6 matching bases. V was cut by 0 bases and J by 6 bases, with 12 bases left in between. From germline, CDR1 is LGHNA and CDR2 YNFKEQ. CDR3 length: 16 residues.

This rearrangement joins TRBV18 to TRBJ1-5; D gene uncertain. Germline V gene sequence: CDR1 KGHSH, CDR2 LQKENI. The V gene lost 3 bases and the J gene lost 0 bases, with 9 bases spanning the gap. CDR3 length equals 15 residues. The CDR3 loop reads CASSPKDFSNQPQHF. The CDR3 coding sequence is TGTGCCAGCTCACCTAAGGATTTTAGCAATCAGCCCCAGCATTTT.

A remark on this clonotype: This may arise from a read error, as a much more abundant clone is one base away. The chain joins TRBV7-9 to TRBJ1-5, with TRBD1 as a possible D gene (5 bases). From germline, CDR1 is SEHNR and CDR2 FQNEAQ (reference sequence). The V end was cut by 2 bases, the J end by 4 bases, with 9 bases between. This CDR3 contains 14 residues. As DNA, the CDR3 is TGTGCCAGCAGCTTATGGGGCTTAAATCAGCCCCAGCATTTT. Residues: CASSLWGLNQPQHF.

This clonotype was counted ten times or more. The rearrangement uses TRBV7-2 and TRBJ2-1, with unresolved D. Trimming removed 3 bases from V and 5 bases from J, with 8 bases in between. The germline V gene has CDR1 SGHTA and CDR2 FQGNSA. This CDR3 spans 13 amino acids. This chain's CDR3 is CASSFMRNNEQFF. The CDR3 bases are TGTGCCAGCAGCTTCATGCGGAACAATGAGCAGTTCTTC.

This chain links TRBV6-2 or TRBV6-3 with TRBJ2-1; 7 nucleotides align to TRBD2. With V trimmed by 6 bases and J by 3 bases, 8 bases remained unmatched. The CDR3 runs to 15 residues. Per the germline V gene, CDR1 is MNHEY and CDR2 is SVGEGT. DNA for the CDR3: TGTGCCAGCAGAACGGGAGGACTAATCTACAATGAGCAGTTCTTC. Translation gives CASRTGGLIYNEQFF.

This clonotype was picked up a small number of times. This chain connects TRBV3-1 to TRBJ1-1, with D maybe TRBD1 (5 bases). Germline V gene lookup returns CDR1 LGHDT and CDR2 YNNKEL (reference sequence). The CDR3 loop spans 15 amino acids. V shed 1 base and J shed 1 base, with 10 bases lying between them. CDR3: CASSQGTGGNTEAFF. The CDR3 region has the DNA TGTGCCAGCAGCCAAGGCACGGGGGGGAACACTGAAGCTTTCTTT.

This chain connects TRBV6-2 or TRBV6-3 to TRBJ1-3, with D possibly matching TRBD1 (6 bases). This CDR3 is 17 amino acids long. The germline V gene encodes CDR1 MNHEY and CDR2 SVGEGT. Trimming removed 0 bases from V and 0 bases from J, with 12 bases in between. This chain's CDR3 is CASSYSQDRYSGNTIYF. The CDR3 coding sequence is TGTGCCAGCAGTTACTCGCAGGACAGATACTCTGGAAACACCATATATTTT.

This clonotype occurred a few times. The genes are TRBV20-1 and TRBJ1-2; D possibly corresponds to TRBD1 (5 bases). The CDR3 covers 14 residues. Germline V lookup: CDR1 DFQATT, CDR2 SNEGSKA (reference sequence). Trimming cost V 0 bases and J 6 bases, with 14 bases left between them. The CDR3 sequence is CSARDRRGGDGYTF. CDR3 sequence (DNA): TGCAGTGCTAGAGATAGAAGAGGAGGGGATGGCTACACCTTC.

The V call is TRBV27, the J call TRBJ2-5; 7 bases agree with TRBD2. The CDR3 has 15 residues. CDR1 is MNHEY and CDR2 is SMNVEV in the germline V gene (reference sequence). With 7 bases clipped from V and 1 base from J, the junction kept 9 bases outside the gene matches. CDR3 sequence (DNA): TGTGCCAGCAAGCGGGACGTATGGCTCCAAGAGACCCAGTACTTC. Its translation: CASKRDVWLQETQYF.

This clonotype has ten or more counts. This chain connects TRBV28 to TRBJ2-5, with D possibly being TRBD1 (6 bases). There are 14 residues in the CDR3. Germline loops: CDR1 MDHEN, CDR2 SYDVKM. The V end was cut by 6 bases, the J end by 5 bases, with 16 bases between. CDR3 sequence (DNA): TGTGCCAGCAGGGGTATACAGGGTCGGGAGACCCAGTACTTC. It encodes CASRGIQGRETQYF.

CDR3 in amino acids: CASSLHYNSPLHF. Written as DNA, the CDR3 is TGTGCCAGCAGCTTGCACTATAATTCACCCCTCCACTTT. The chain carries TRBV11-1 and TRBJ1-6; D gene uncertain. The V and J ends lost 3 bases and 3 bases respectively, with 3 bases between them. In germline, CDR1 is SGHAT, CDR2 FQDESV (reference sequence). The CDR3 contains 13 residues.

The chain has TRBV7-9 and TRBJ2-3; D is ambiguous. The CDR3 is 12 residues long. Per the germline V gene, CDR1 is SEHNR and CDR2 is FQNEAQ (reference sequence). Between the trimmed V and J ends, which lost 4 bases and 4 bases, there was a span of 6 bases. CDR3: CASSSESDTQYF. CDR3 DNA sequence: TGTGCCAGCAGCTCTGAGTCAGATACGCAGTATTTT.

The sample holds many counts of this clonotype. CDR3 sequence: CSARELAQGGDTQYF. CDR3 coding DNA: TGCAGTGCTAGAGAGCTGGCGCAGGGGGGAGATACGCAGTATTTT. The chain joins TRBV20-1 to TRBJ2-3; perhaps TRBD1 as D (7 bases). CDR1 and CDR2 (germline): DFQATT, SNEGSKA (reference sequence). CDR3 length: 15 amino acids. Between the trimmed V and J ends, which lost 0 bases and 5 bases, there was a span of 15 bases.

This clonotype was seen repeatedly, ten times or more. This chain uses TRBV9 with TRBJ2-5, with D perhaps given as TRBD1 or TRBD2 (5 bases each). The CDR3 runs 15 residues. Germline V gene lookup returns CDR1 SGDLS and CDR2 YYNGEE. V lost 2 bases and J lost 2, with 13 bases in between. CDR3 sequence (DNA): TGTGCCAGCAGCGTCGGGGCTACGCAACAAGAGACCCAGTACTTC. It is translated as CASSVGATQQETQYF.

The chain carries TRBV5-1 and TRBJ1-6; possible D gene TRBD1, 6 bases. This CDR3 comprises 15 residues. V lost 4 bases and J lost 5, with 13 bases in between. The germline gives CDR1 SGHRS, CDR2 YFSETQ. CDR3: CASSTSGTHNSPLHF. Here the CDR3 DNA reads TGCGCCAGCAGCACCTCCGGGACACATAATTCACCCCTCCACTTT.

This sequence joins TRBV9 and TRBJ2-1, with 7 bases identical to TRBD2. The CDR3 totals 15 residues. V lost 4 bases, J lost 10 bases, and 14 bases stayed unmatched. Germline V gene lookup returns CDR1 SGDLS and CDR2 YYNGEE. The CDR3 reads CASSPGTTEIWEQFF. As DNA, the CDR3 is TGTGCCAGCAGCCCCGGGACTACGGAAATTTGGGAGCAGTTCTTC.

In this sample, this clonotype turned up a few times. The chain couples TRBV25-1 to TRBJ2-3, with TRBD2 as a possible D gene (6 bases). CDR1 and CDR2 (germline): MGHDK, SYGVNS. V was pared by 10 bases and J by 1 base, with 12 bases between. The CDR3 is 13 residues long. In nucleotides, the CDR3 is TGTGCCACGGCGGGGAAACGCACAGATACGCAGTATTTT. This gives the protein CATAGKRTDTQYF.

The sample holds one count of this clonotype. Given a much more abundant clone one base away, this may be a read error. The chain has TRBV6-5 and TRBJ2-7; weak D call: TRBD2 (7 bases). The CDR3 runs 15 residues. CDR1 MNHEY and CDR2 SVGAGI come from the germline V gene. CDR3 residues: CASSPRHGGLYEQNF. The CDR3 nucleotides are TGTGCCAGCAGCCCTAGGCACGGGGGGCTGTACGAGCAGAACTTC.

Turning to this clonotype: At one of its ends the junction is not consistent with the germline gene, which may arise from a read error. V is TRBV20-1 and J is TRBJ2-3, with D perhaps matching TRBD2 (6 bases). The CDR3 extends over 15 amino acids. The germline V gene has CDR1 DFQATT and CDR2 SNEGSKA (reference sequence). The CDR3: CSAAPAAAGTDTKYF. The CDR3 nucleotides are TGCAGTGCCGCCCCGGCGGCAGCGGGCACAGATACGAAGTATTTT.

This clonotype appeared many times. CDR3 loop: CASSLEGQGPTDTQYF. The CDR3 DNA is TGCGCCAGCAGCTTGGAGGGACAGGGCCCCACAGATACGCAGTATTTT. The V call is TRBV5-1, the J call TRBJ2-3; the match to TRBD1 covers 9 bases. Germline loops: CDR1 SGHRS, CDR2 YFSETQ. CDR3 size: 16 residues. V lost 0 bases to trimming and J lost 2 bases; unmatched junction nucleotides: 4.

This clonotype has a count of ten or more. J is TRBJ2-4 and V is TRBV12-3 or TRBV12-4; D uncertain. Trimming stripped 3 bases from V and 8 bases from J, with 14 bases between. This CDR3 has 14 residues. The CDR3 region is CASSFTGFGDIQYF. In nucleotides, the CDR3 is TGTGCCAGCAGTTTTACCGGGTTTGGTGACATTCAGTACTTC.

This clonotype was seen ten or more times. The chain recombines TRBV3-1 with TRBJ1-1; D remains unclear. Germline V gene sequence: CDR1 LGHDT, CDR2 YNNKEL (reference sequence). This CDR3 spans 13 amino acids. V lost 3 bases to trimming and J lost 1 base, with 6 bases between them. The CDR3 sequence is CASSQVPNTEAFF. The CDR3, as DNA: TGTGCCAGCAGCCAGGTACCGAACACTGAAGCTTTCTTT.